The T cell receptor beta chain under discussion was sequenced for a study of metastatic and nonmetastatic thyroid tumors. Study as a whole: Samples came from malignant and benign thyroid patients, and repertoires were compared across blood and tumor or nodule tissue. Findings and limits, study-wide: Within blood and tumor, benign nodules reportedly had significantly lower TCR beta diversity than malignant thyroid tumors did.

Not a single patient had been given any form of treatment at any point before undergoing thyroid surgery. In the authors' workflow: What underpinned the distant-metastasis classifier for papillary thyroid cancer was the set of CDR3 differences across clinicopathological groups. MiXCR was used by TCRdb to re-call the PCR reads. The V and J calls follow TCRdb's processing rather than the paper's. This sample yields approximately 50,000 clones, of which 20% to 25% are seen a single time; 4% to 5% belongs to the top ten. This clone has a count of ten or more. Its target is not known. The source of this sequence is a female donor with papillary thyroid cancer or a benign thyroid nodule (not recorded which). Some clones in this sample may be carry-over from other donors' samples. Sequenced material: blood.

In DNA form, the CDR3 reads TGTGCCAGCAGCGCGACGCCAGGAGCGTACTACGAGCAGTACTTC. Residues: CASSATPGAYYEQYF. The chain couples TRBV11-2 to TRBJ2-7; D is unclear. CDR1 is SGHAT, CDR2 FQNNGV, per germline. This CDR3 has 15 amino acids. Trimming took off 5 bases at V and 3 bases at J, with 17 bases between the two ends.